This T cell receptor beta chain originates from a study of blood T cell repertoires in COVID-19. About the research overall: PBMCs, B-cell-depleted T cells, or T cells were the source of the cDNA or gDNA that made up the material.

V was shortened by 2 bases and J by 2 bases, with 12 bases between the two germline ends. The CDR3 consists of 15 residues. Per the germline V gene, CDR1 is LNHNV and CDR2 is YYDKDF (reference sequence). Those enrolled in Seattle joined during active infection and were followed longitudinally afterward. Original data processing: Nucleated cell counts were estimated from reference gene primer amplification. The method was immunoSEQ multiplex PCR; TCRdb's version includes in-frame clones alone and lacks a portion of them. V and J calls and clone size are given by that table; D and trimming were obtained from the DNA. The sample has 150,000 to 200,000 clones; more than 75% are singletons.

Sample: peripheral blood. The TCR sequence derives from a middle-aged woman with COVID-19, enrolled during active disease. V is TRBV15 and J is TRBJ1-1; weak D call: TRBD1 (6 bases). As DNA, the CDR3 is TGTGCCACCAGCAGACACTTGGACAGCAACACTGAAGCTTTCTTT. The encoded protein is CATSRHLDSNTEAFF. Filled out from reference TRBV15 and TRBJ1-1, the complete variable domain reads DAMVIQNPRYQVTQFGKPVTLSCSQTLNHNVMYWYQQKSSQAPKLLFHYYDKDFNNEADTPDNFQSRRPNTSFCFLDIRSPGLGDTAMYLCATSRHLDSNTEAFFGQGTRLTVV.